One and the same sample provided the 18 T cell receptor beta chains below, sequenced in a study of cytomegalovirus exposure and HLA in healthy donors. The PCR made use of 60 Vbeta and 13 Jbeta primers. Some clones are missing from TCRdb's copy, which holds only in-frame ones; the method was immunoSEQ multiplex PCR. The sample lists more than 100,000 clones; about 77% were seen once. The sample was PBMCs. These receptors all stem from a woman aged 40 to 49 in good health and CMV-seronegative.

This clone occurred once. CDR3 in amino acids: CASALMSSYNEQFF. DNA for the CDR3: TGTGCCAGCGCCCTCATGAGCTCCTACAATGAGCAGTTCTTC. The chain is built from TRBV18 and TRBJ2-1; D gene unclear. CDR1 is KGHSH and CDR2 is LQKENI in the germline V gene. The CDR3 totals 14 residues. V was trimmed by 8 bases and J by 0 bases, leaving 11 bases between them.

The sample holds a few counts of this clone. The V call is TRBV9, the J call TRBJ1-2; possibly TRBD1 for D (5 bases). The V and J ends lost 2 bases and 4 bases respectively, with 12 bases between them. This CDR3 region has 14 residues. Per germline, CDR1 SGDLS and CDR2 YYNGEE. CDR3 DNA sequence: TGTGCCAGCAGCGTTGGGGGGGACCTCTATGGCTACACCTTC. Protein product: CASSVGGDLYGYTF.

V usage is TRBV10-3 and J usage is TRBJ1-3; D not certain. V was cut by 3 bases and J by 0 bases, with 9 bases left in between. The germline V gene encodes CDR1 ENHRY and CDR2 SYGVKD. This CDR3 has 15 residues. The CDR3 loop is CAISDVGVSGNTIYF. The CDR3 bases are TGTGCCATCAGTGATGTGGGAGTCTCTGGAAACACCATATATTTT.

This rearrangement joins TRBV7-9 to TRBJ2-2; D gene ambiguous. CDR1 and CDR2 (germline): SEHNR, FQNEAQ (reference sequence). Deletions cut 2 bases from V and 2 bases from J, with 6 bases between. The CDR3 is made up of 14 amino acids. Here the CDR3 reads CASSLQVNTGELFF. The CDR3, as DNA: TGTGCCAGCAGCTTACAGGTCAACACCGGGGAGCTGTTTTTT.

This clone was picked up a small number of times. The CDR3, as DNA: TGTGCCAGCAGTTTAGGCCCCAGAACTAACTATGGCTACACCTTC. Translation gives CASSLGPRTNYGYTF. The chain is built from TRBV27 and TRBJ1-2; D unclear. The length of the CDR3 is 15 residues. V dropped 2 bases and J dropped 0 bases, with 10 bases sitting between them. Germline-derived CDR1 and CDR2 are MNHEY and SMNVEV (reference sequence).

The chain uses TRBV28 and TRBJ1-2; D is unclear. This CDR3 has 12 residues. The germline V gene encodes CDR1 MDHEN and CDR2 SYDVKM. Trimming cost V 6 bases and J 8 bases, with 13 bases left between them. CDR3 coding DNA: TGTGCCAGCAGCCCGACAAAGTCCGGCTACACCTTC. Encoded protein: CASSPTKSGYTF.

The gene calls are TRBV27 and TRBJ1-2; 10 bases fit TRBD1. CDR3 length equals 16 residues. V lost 5 bases to trimming and J lost 0 bases; unmatched junction nucleotides: 6. The V gene's germline CDR1 is MNHEY and CDR2 SMNVEV (reference sequence). CDR3 DNA: TGTGCCAGCAGTCCCGGGACAGGGGCCTCTAACTATGGCTACACCTTC. Its translation: CASSPGTGASNYGYTF.

This clone was counted between two and nine times. The gene calls are TRBV2 and TRBJ1-2, with TRBD1 identical over 7 bases. In germline, CDR1 is SNHLY, CDR2 FYNNEI. After removal of 11 bases from V and 5 bases from J, the junction contained 11 bases not matched to a gene. The CDR3 has 13 amino acids. As DNA, the CDR3 is TGTGCCGGAGGACAGGCAAAGGGATATGGCTACACCTTC. This sequence encodes CAGGQAKGYGYTF.

The chain has TRBV5-6 and TRBJ1-6; D not certain. Trimming took 5 bases from V and 0 from J, leaving 9 bases between them. The CDR3 is made up of 15 amino acids. Germline CDR1 and CDR2: SGHDT and YYEEEE. The CDR3 DNA follows: TGTGCCAGCAGTATTGGGAGCTCCTATAATTCACCCCTCCACTTT. As protein: CASSIGSSYNSPLHF.

This clone occurred a few times. The chain has TRBV4-1 and TRBJ1-4; D gene unclear. CDR3 size: 16 residues. The V and J ends lost 3 bases and 5 bases respectively, with 16 bases between them. Germline V gene sequence: CDR1 MGHRA, CDR2 YSYEKL. In DNA form, the CDR3 reads TGCGCCAGCAGCCATCCCACGGAAGGGAGGAATGAAAAACTGTTTTTT. This codes for CASSHPTEGRNEKLFF.

The chain couples TRBV7-9 to TRBJ1-4, with TRBD1 matching 9 bases. CDR3 length: 16 amino acids. Germline CDR1 SEHNR, CDR2 FQNEAQ (reference sequence). J lost 4 bases, V lost 4 bases, and 7 bases had no gene match. This chain's CDR3 is CASSSIDRGYNEKLFF. CDR3 bases: TGTGCCAGCAGCTCTATCGACAGGGGGTATAATGAAAAACTGTTTTTT.

The chain is built from TRBV5-1 and TRBJ2-7; weak D call: TRBD2 (6 bases). The germline V and J ends were trimmed by 4 bases and 6 bases, with 17 bases remaining between them. Germline CDR1 reads SGHRS; CDR2 reads YFSETQ. The CDR3 runs 14 residues. This CDR3 reads CASSPGGLLGEQYF. CDR3 coding DNA: TGCGCCAGCAGCCCCGGAGGGCTCTTGGGCGAGCAGTACTTC.

This clone was recorded once. The chain uses TRBV5-1 and TRBJ2-6, with D tentatively TRBD2 (5 bases). CDR3 length: 15 amino acids. Germline V gene lookup returns CDR1 SGHRS and CDR2 YFSETQ. V shed 4 bases and J shed 2 bases, with 10 bases lying between them. The DNA for the CDR3 is TGCGCCAGCAGCCCGGGATTAACTGGGGCCAACGTCCTGACTTTC. Protein sequence: CASSPGLTGANVLTF.

This clone was counted between two and nine times. The genes are TRBV7-6 and TRBJ2-3, with 8 bases fitting TRBD2. The CDR3 loop spans 16 amino acids. The trim removed 6 bases at V and 0 bases at J, leaving 8 bases unmatched. Per germline, CDR1 SGHVS and CDR2 FNYEAQ. The CDR3 here is CASSSTRGASTDTQYF. Written as DNA, the CDR3 is TGTGCCAGCAGTTCTACGCGGGGGGCAAGCACAGATACGCAGTATTTT.

The chain couples TRBV13 to TRBJ2-3; D is ambiguous. The CDR3 totals 13 residues. CDR1 is PRHDT and CDR2 is FYEKMQ in the germline V gene (reference sequence). V was trimmed by 2 bases and J by 2 bases, leaving 5 bases between them. The CDR3 is CASSLRHTDTQYF. The CDR3 DNA follows: TGTGCCAGCAGCTTAAGACACACAGATACGCAGTATTTT. The full variable domain, rest sourced from reference TRBV13 and TRBJ2-3, is AAGVIQSPRHLIKEKRETATLKCYPIPRHDTVYWYQQGPGQDPQFLISFYEKMQSDKGSIPDRFSAQQFSDYHSELNMSSLELGDSALYFCASSLRHTDTQYFGPGTRLTVL.

The chain combines TRBV27 with TRBJ1-2; 7 nucleotides match TRBD1. V shed 0 bases and J 4 bases; nucleotides not matched to a gene: 5. The germline CDR1 and CDR2 sequences are MNHEY and SMNVEV (reference sequence). There are 15 residues in the CDR3. DNA for the CDR3: TGTGCCAGCAGTTTATCGACAGGGATCCTCTATGGCTACACCTTC. It specifies CASSLSTGILYGYTF.

This rearrangement joins TRBV4-3 to TRBJ2-5; the D gene is possibly TRBD1 (6 bases). Trimming took off 0 bases at V and 5 bases at J, with 16 bases between the two ends. CDR1 is LGHNA, CDR2 YSLEER, per germline. The CDR3 has 16 residues. This chain's CDR3 is CASSQDVIGGRETQYF. CDR3 DNA: TGCGCCAGCAGCCAAGATGTGATTGGGGGCCGGGAGACCCAGTACTTC.

The chain carries TRBV2 and TRBJ2-7; D unclear. From germline, CDR1 is SNHLY and CDR2 FYNNEI. V shed 7 bases and J shed 3 bases, with 7 bases lying between them. The CDR3 is 11 residues long. The CDR3 coding sequence is TGTGCCAGCACTCCGGTCTACGAGCAGTACTTC. This sequence encodes CASTPVYEQYF.